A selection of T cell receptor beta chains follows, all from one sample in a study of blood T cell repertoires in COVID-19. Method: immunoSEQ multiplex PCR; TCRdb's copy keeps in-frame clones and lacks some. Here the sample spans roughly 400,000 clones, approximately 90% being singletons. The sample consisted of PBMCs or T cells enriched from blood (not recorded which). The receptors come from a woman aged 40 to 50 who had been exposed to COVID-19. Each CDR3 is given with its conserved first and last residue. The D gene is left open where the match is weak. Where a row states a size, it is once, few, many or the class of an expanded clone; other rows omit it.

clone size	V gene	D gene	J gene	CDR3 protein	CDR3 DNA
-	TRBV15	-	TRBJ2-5	CATSRHGGEETQYF	TGTGCCACCAGCAGGCACGGCGGAGAAGAGACCCAGTACTTC
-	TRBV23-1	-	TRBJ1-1	CASSQFTMAPPYTEAFF	TGCGCCAGCAGTCAATTCACAATGGCCCCCCCTTACACTGAAGCTTTCTTT
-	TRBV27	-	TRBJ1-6	CASSLSGGGGSPLHF	TGTGCCAGCAGTTTATCGGGGGGGGGCGGGTCACCCCTCCACTTT
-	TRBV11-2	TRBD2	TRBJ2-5	CASRGEPALGSGGTQYF	TGTGCCAGCAGAGGGGAGCCGGCTTTAGGCTCGGGGGGGACCCAGTACTTC
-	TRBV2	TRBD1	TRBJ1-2	CASRQGQPSNYGYTF	TGTGCCAGCAGGCAGGGACAGCCCTCCAACTATGGCTACACCTTC
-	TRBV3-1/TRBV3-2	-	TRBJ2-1	CASSQLRGSYNEQFF	TGTGCCAGCAGCCAACTTCGCGGCTCCTACAATGAGCAGTTCTTC
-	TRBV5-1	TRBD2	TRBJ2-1	CASSLGTSGIGNEQFF	TGCGCCAGCAGCTTGGGGACTAGCGGGATAGGGAATGAGCAGTTCTTC
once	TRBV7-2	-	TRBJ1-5	CASSLKSVASGSNQPQHF	TGTGCCAGCAGCTTGAAAAGTGTGGCGTCAGGCAGCAATCAGCCCCAGCATTTT
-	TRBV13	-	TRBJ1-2	CASSPLGGMKNNYGYTF	TGTGCCAGCAGCCCCCTTGGAGGAATGAAGAATAACTATGGCTACACCTTC
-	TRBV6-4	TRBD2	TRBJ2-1	CASSERGDYNEQFF	TGTGCCAGCAGTGAACGGGGGGATTACAATGAGCAGTTCTTC
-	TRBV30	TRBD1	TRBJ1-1	CAWSLNRGNTEAFF	TGTGCCTGGAGCCTAAACAGGGGGAACACTGAAGCTTTCTTT
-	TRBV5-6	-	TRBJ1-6	CASSYYRENSPLHF	TGTGCCAGCAGCTACTACAGGGAAAATTCACCCCTCCACTTT
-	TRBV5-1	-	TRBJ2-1	CASSESGGSSYNEQFF	TGCGCCAGCAGCGAGTCTGGGGGGAGCTCCTACAATGAGCAGTTCTTC
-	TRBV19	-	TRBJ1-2	CASSYATNYGYTF	TGTGCCAGTAGTTATGCGACTAACTATGGCTACACCTTC
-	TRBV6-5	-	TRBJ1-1	CASSYFRGNTEAFF	TGTGCCAGCAGTTACTTCAGGGGGAACACTGAAGCTTTCTTT
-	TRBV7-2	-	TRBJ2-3	CASSPYTTDTQYF	TGTGCCAGCAGCCCATACACCACAGATACGCAGTATTTT
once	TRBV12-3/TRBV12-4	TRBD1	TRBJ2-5	CASSWDRVETQYF	TGTGCCAGCAGTTGGGACAGGGTAGAGACCCAGTACTTC
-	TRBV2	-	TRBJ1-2	CASSDFRGNYGYTF	TGTGCCAGCAGTGATTTCAGGGGAAACTATGGCTACACCTTC
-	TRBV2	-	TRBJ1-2	CASSEGRQEDGYTF	TGTGCCAGCAGTGAAGGTAGGCAGGAGGATGGCTACACCTTC
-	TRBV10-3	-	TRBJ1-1	CAISPRGSMNTEAFF	TGTGCCATCAGCCCGAGGGGGTCTATGAACACTGAAGCTTTCTTT
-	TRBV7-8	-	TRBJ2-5	CASSLLAGFGGQETQYF	TGTGCCAGCAGCTTATTGGCTGGATTCGGGGGCCAAGAGACCCAGTACTTC
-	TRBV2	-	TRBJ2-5	CASSEARYQETQYF	TGTGCCAGCAGTGAAGCGAGGTACCAAGAGACCCAGTACTTC
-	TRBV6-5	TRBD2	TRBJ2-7	CASSFRTSGRGEQYF	TGTGCCAGCAGTTTCCGGACTAGCGGGAGAGGCGAGCAGTACTTC
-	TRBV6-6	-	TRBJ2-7	CASSWKGGSGYEQYF	TGTGCCAGCAGTTGGAAAGGAGGTAGCGGCTACGAGCAGTACTTC
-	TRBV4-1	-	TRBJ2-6	CASSQIAVRLANVLTF	TGCGCCAGCAGCCAGATAGCGGTCCGGTTGGCCAACGTCCTGACTTTC
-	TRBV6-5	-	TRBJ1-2	CASRDGYGYTF	TGTGCCAGCCGGGATGGTTATGGCTACACCTTC
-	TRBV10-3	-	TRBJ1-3	CAIRSIPGQLAGNTIYF	TGTGCCATCAGATCGATTCCAGGACAGCTCGCTGGAAACACCATATATTTT
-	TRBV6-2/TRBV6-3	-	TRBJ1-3	CASSWRLSGNTIYF	TGTGCCAGCAGTTGGAGGCTCTCTGGAAACACCATATATTTT
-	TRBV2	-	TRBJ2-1	CASSPWGESYNEQFF	TGTGCCAGCAGTCCCTGGGGGGAGTCCTACAATGAGCAGTTCTTC
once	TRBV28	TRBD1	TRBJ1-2	CASSPQGASYGYTF	TGTGCCAGCAGCCCACAGGGGGCGTCCTATGGCTACACCTTC
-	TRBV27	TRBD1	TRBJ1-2	CASKLGQGRGYTF	TGTGCCAGTAAACTTGGACAGGGGAGAGGCTACACCTTC
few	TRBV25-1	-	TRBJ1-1	CASRLNSAEAFF	TGTGCCAGCAGGTTAAACAGTGCTGAAGCTTTCTTT
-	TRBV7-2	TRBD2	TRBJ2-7	CASSLGFGAGGGYEQYF	TGTGCCAGCAGCTTAGGGTTTGGGGCGGGAGGTGGCTACGAGCAGTACTTC
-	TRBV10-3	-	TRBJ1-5	CAISEGNRAGSNQPQHF	TGTGCCATCAGTGAGGGAAACCGTGCGGGGAGCAATCAGCCCCAGCATTTT
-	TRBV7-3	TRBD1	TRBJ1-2	CASSLDGQGHYGYTF	TGTGCCAGCAGCTTAGACGGACAGGGCCACTATGGCTACACCTTC
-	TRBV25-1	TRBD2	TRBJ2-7	CATREGRYEQYF	TGTGCCACCCGGGAGGGGAGGTACGAGCAGTACTTC
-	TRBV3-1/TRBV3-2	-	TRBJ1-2	CASSQMGGSGYTF	TGTGCCAGCAGCCAAATGGGGGGATCAGGCTACACCTTC
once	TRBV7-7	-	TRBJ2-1	CASSPGTVPGEQFF	TGTGCTAGCAGCCCCGGGACTGTCCCGGGTGAGCAGTTCTTC
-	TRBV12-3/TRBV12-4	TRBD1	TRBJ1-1	CASRSGQGAQAFF	TGTGCCAGCAGATCCGGGCAGGGGGCACAAGCTTTCTTT
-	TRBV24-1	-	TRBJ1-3	CATSGGGLSGNTIYF	TGTGCCACCAGTGGAGGCGGGCTCTCTGGAAACACCATATATTTT
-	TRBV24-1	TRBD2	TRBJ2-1	CATSDFPGTSGRAGEQFF	TGTGCCACCAGTGATTTCCCCGGGACTAGCGGGAGGGCCGGTGAGCAGTTCTTC